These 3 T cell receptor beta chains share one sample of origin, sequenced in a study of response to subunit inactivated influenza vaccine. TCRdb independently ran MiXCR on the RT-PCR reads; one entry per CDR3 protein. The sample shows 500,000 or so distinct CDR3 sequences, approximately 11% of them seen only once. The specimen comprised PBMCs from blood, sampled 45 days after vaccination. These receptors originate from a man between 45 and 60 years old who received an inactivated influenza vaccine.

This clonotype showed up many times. CDR3 region: CSVEGGETYNEQFF. The CDR3 region has the DNA TGCAGCGTTGAAGGAGGGGAGACCTACAATGAGCAGTTCTTC. The J gene is TRBJ2-1, the V gene TRBV29-1; D may be TRBD1 or TRBD2 (5 bases each). Germline V gene lookup returns CDR1 SQVTM and CDR2 ANQGSEA. Trimming left V 1 base short and J 2 bases short, with 9 bases between. The CDR3 loop spans 14 amino acids.

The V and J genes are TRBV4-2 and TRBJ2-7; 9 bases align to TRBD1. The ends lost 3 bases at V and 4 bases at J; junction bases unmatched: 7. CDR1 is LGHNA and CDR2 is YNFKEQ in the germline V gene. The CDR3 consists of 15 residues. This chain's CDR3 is CASSHPDRGRYEQYF. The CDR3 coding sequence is TGTGCCAGCAGCCACCCGGACAGGGGACGGTACGAGCAGTACTTC.

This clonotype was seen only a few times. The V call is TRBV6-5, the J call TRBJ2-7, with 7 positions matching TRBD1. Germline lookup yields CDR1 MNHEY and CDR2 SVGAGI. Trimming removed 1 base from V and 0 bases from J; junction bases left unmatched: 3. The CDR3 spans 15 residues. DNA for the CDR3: TGTGCCAGCAGTTACTTAGGGACAGACTCCTACGAGCAGTACTTC. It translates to CASSYLGTDSYEQYF.